The TCR beta chain under discussion was sequenced for a study of CD8+ T cells in alopecia areata (dated by TCRdb to the late 2010s). About the study as a whole: In both human patients and the C3H/HeJ mouse model, the study applied high-throughput TCRbeta sequencing to look at T cell clonal expansion in alopecia areata. In humans, TCRbeta sequencing was performed on scalp tissue and on sorted CD4+ and CD8+ peripheral blood T cells from healthy controls and from patients with patchy or totalis/universalis alopecia areata. Clonality in the scalp was compared among normal scalp (n=4), patchy alopecia areata scalp (n=8), and alopecia totalis/universalis scalp (n=8). RNA came from the PAXgene miRNA kit for fixed scalp, the miRNeasy kit for PBMCs, and the RNeasy kit for mouse skin. immunoSEQ multiplex PCR using 35 Vbeta forward primers and 13 Jbeta reverse primers was used to amplify TCRbeta CDR3 regions.

Libraries were built with the immunoSEQ multiplex PCR assay. To provide template for TCR sequencing, every sample had RNA extracted and reverse transcribed into cDNA. First-strand cDNA was synthesized with SuperScript III using a 2:1 mix of oligo-dT and random hexamers. A synthetic immune receptor repertoire was used to measure amplification bias, and any remaining bias was corrected computationally. As for the authors' bioinformatics: Raw reads were preprocessed to remove errors, and CDR3 was defined by IMGT conventions from the conserved cysteine to phenylalanine. Clonality was computed by normalizing Shannon entropy by log2 of the number of productive unique TCRs and subtracting the result from 1. Whether each scalp clone was CD4 or CD8 was inferred by checking scalp TCRbeta sequences against the CD4 and CD8 repertoires from sorted blood. Imported from immuneACCESS, the table was reduced by TCRdb to in-frame sequences with V and J called. These copies leave out some clones; in studies compared against another copy, an unresolved V gene accounts for under half, and the cause of the remainder is not known. The DNA was the basis for D and trimming; V, J and clone size are from that table. Present in this sample are about 110,000 clones, 55% to 75% of which were seen just once. Clones ranked in the top ten supply 20% to 25% of the sample.

The CDR3 contains 14 residues, cysteine and phenylalanine counted. Of the read, only the CDR3 DNA is kept; its 42 bases are in frame from base 1. Trimming removed 2 bases from V and 5 bases from J, leaving 12 bases between the germline ends. CDR1 is given as MNHEY and CDR2 as SVGAGI, both from the germline V gene. General conclusions and limits of the study: TCR sequences shared between patients were less clear than in mice, possibly partly because of HLA diversity in the patient population. Compared with normal scalp, lesional scalp, particularly in alopecia totalis/universalis, had higher clonality and more expanded CD8+ clones, which suggests antigenic drive. Unlike mouse skin, where gammadelta T cells dominate, normal human skin contains resident alphabeta T cells that get sequenced too, which complicates analysis of the scalp TCR repertoire.

Points on this clone: What antigen it recognizes has not been identified. The sample holds no much larger clone one base away, and base qualities are not on file.

PBMCs were isolated by density centrifugation and stained for CD3, CD4 and CD8, and CD4+ and CD8+ T cells were sorted on a FACSAria. Unaffected controls provided scalp biopsies and blood samples. The sequence is built from TRBV6-5 and TRBJ2-5; the D call is possibly TRBD1 or TRBD2, each sharing 5 bases. The clonotype comes from a human donor in good health. Source material: CD8+ T cells sorted from blood. At the DNA level, the sequence is TGTGCCAGCAGTTACGAGGGTCGGGGCGAGACCCAGTACTTC. Its product reads: CASSYEGRGETQYF.